This T cell receptor (beta chain) came from a study of control samples from healthy donors and cancer patients. The germline V gene encodes CDR1 KGHDR and CDR2 SFDVKD. The ends lost 4 bases at V and 6 bases at J; junction bases unmatched: 6. CDR3 length equals 15 residues. Generated by immunoSEQ multiplex PCR, the TCRdb table keeps only in-frame clones and is missing some. The repertoire has around 25,000 clones, approximately 91% of them found once; the top ten carry about an eighth. The sequence was obtained from a man between 50 and 59 years old with lung cancer. Sequencing was done on a sample of PBMCs. V usage is TRBV24-1 and J usage is TRBJ2-2; 8 nucleotides line up with TRBD1. The chain's CDR3 is CATSEDRVKAGELFF. The CDR3 DNA reads TGTGCCACCAGTGAGGACAGGGTAAAGGCCGGGGAGCTGTTTTTT.